The sequence of this TCR beta chain was determined in a study of regulatory T cells in long-lasting Graves disease. Time point described: newly diagnosed GD, antithyroid drugs for less than 3 months. After RNA was extracted from PBMCs, the TCR library was made from it. V was pared by 7 bases and J by 9 bases, with 12 bases between. This CDR3 spans 12 amino acids. CDR1 is MNHEY, CDR2 SVGEGT, per germline. In building TCR beta libraries, iRepertoire HTBI primers were used together with Arm-PCR of CDR3 regions. One entry per CDR3 protein, called by TCRdb with MiXCR from the multiplex PCR reads. The table lists around 480,000 distinct CDR3 sequences, roughly 16% of them singletons. These data are also associated with another study on T cells in Graves' hyperthyroidism and ophthalmopathy.

The starting material was peripheral blood mononuclear cells (PBMCs), obtained at new diagnosis, from a patient treated with antithyroid drugs. This TCR came from a woman aged 35 to 60 with Graves disease. The chain combines TRBV6-2 or TRBV6-3 with TRBJ2-2, with D possibly TRBD1 on 5 matching bases. The CDR3 bases are TGTGCCAGCACTGTATCAGGGAGGGAGCTGTTTTTT. Amino acids: CASTVSGRELFF.